The rows below give T cell receptor beta chains drawn from one sample of a study of T cell responses to AZD1222 COVID-19 vaccine. Sequenced by immunoSEQ multiplex PCR; TCRdb stores in-frame clones only, minus some. The data contain around 140,000 clones, approximately 93% of them singletons. Here the sequenced sample was peripheral blood, taken after recovery from COVID-19. These receptors all stem from an adult who had recovered from COVID-19. The CDR3 runs from the conserved cysteine through the conserved F or W. Fields, in order: V gene, J gene, clone size, D gene, CDR3 DNA, CDR3 protein. D genes are given only for firm matches. Rows may omit the clone size; those that give it use once, few, many or a size class.

V gene: TRBV11-2; J gene: TRBJ2-2; clone size: .; D gene: TRBD1; CDR3 DNA: TGTGCCAGCAGCTTGGGGGACAGGACTCGGGGGGAGCTGTTTTTT; CDR3 protein: CASSLGDRTRGELFF
V gene: TRBV18; J gene: TRBJ2-1; clone size: .; D gene: TRBD1; CDR3 DNA: TGTGCCAGCTCACCACTCGGGACAGGTTTGGACAATGAGCAGTTCTTC; CDR3 protein: CASSPLGTGLDNEQFF
V gene: TRBV29-1; J gene: TRBJ1-1; clone size: .; D gene: .; CDR3 DNA: TGCAGCGTTGAAGTTACAGACCTTATGAACACTGAAGCTTTCTTT; CDR3 protein: CSVEVTDLMNTEAFF
V gene: TRBV6-5; J gene: TRBJ1-5; clone size: .; D gene: TRBD1; CDR3 DNA: TGTGCCAGCAGCCGGGACAGGGGTAACAATCAGCCCCAGCATTTT; CDR3 protein: CASSRDRGNNQPQHF
V gene: TRBV28; J gene: TRBJ2-1; clone size: .; D gene: .; CDR3 DNA: TGTGCCAGCAGCGCACGCTACAATGAGCAGTTCTTC; CDR3 protein: CASSARYNEQFF
V gene: TRBV19; J gene: TRBJ1-1; clone size: .; D gene: TRBD1; CDR3 DNA: TGTGCCAGTATCCACAGGGGAACTCTAGTGAACACTGAAGCTTTCTTT; CDR3 protein: CASIHRGTLVNTEAFF
V gene: TRBV14; J gene: TRBJ1-2; clone size: .; D gene: TRBD1; CDR3 DNA: TGTGCCAGCAGCCCAAGGAGGCTGGACAGGCTGAACTATGGCTACACCTTC; CDR3 protein: CASSPRRLDRLNYGYTF
V gene: TRBV28; J gene: TRBJ2-5; clone size: .; D gene: .; CDR3 DNA: TGTGCCAGCAGGAGGGGGGGCGATGAGACCCAGTACTTC; CDR3 protein: CASRRGGDETQYF
V gene: TRBV2; J gene: TRBJ1-6; clone size: .; D gene: .; CDR3 DNA: TGTGCCAGCAGTTCCCTGGCGGGGGGTTCACCCCTCCACTTT; CDR3 protein: CASSSLAGGSPLHF
V gene: TRBV5-1; J gene: TRBJ2-1; clone size: few; D gene: TRBD2; CDR3 DNA: TGCGCCAGCAGCCGGACTAGCGGGAGTAGCTACAATGAGCAGTTCTTC; CDR3 protein: CASSRTSGSSYNEQFF
V gene: TRBV5-8; J gene: TRBJ2-1; clone size: .; D gene: TRBD2; CDR3 DNA: TGTGCCAGCAGCTCTTTAGCGGGAGGTTACAATGAGCAGTTCTTC; CDR3 protein: CASSSLAGGYNEQFF
V gene: TRBV6-1; J gene: TRBJ1-6; clone size: .; D gene: .; CDR3 DNA: TGTGCCAGCAGTGAAGACTTGAGACAGACTTATAATTCACCCCTCCACTTT; CDR3 protein: CASSEDLRQTYNSPLHF
V gene: TRBV11-2; J gene: TRBJ1-2; clone size: .; D gene: TRBD1; CDR3 DNA: TGTGCCAGCAGCTTAACCAGGGACAGTCCCTATGGCTACACCTTC; CDR3 protein: CASSLTRDSPYGYTF
V gene: TRBV29-1; J gene: TRBJ1-5; clone size: .; D gene: .; CDR3 DNA: TGCAGCGTGGGGACGGGGGGAGATCAGCCCCAGCATTTT; CDR3 protein: CSVGTGGDQPQHF
V gene: TRBV7-9; J gene: TRBJ2-3; clone size: .; D gene: .; CDR3 DNA: TGTGCCAGCAGCGAACGGGATACGCAGTATTTT; CDR3 protein: CASSERDTQYF
V gene: TRBV27; J gene: TRBJ1-6; clone size: .; D gene: TRBD1; CDR3 DNA: TGTGCCAGCAGTTTGGACAGGGAAGGCTCACCCCTCCACTTT; CDR3 protein: CASSLDREGSPLHF
V gene: TRBV11-2; J gene: TRBJ2-3; clone size: once; D gene: .; CDR3 DNA: TGTGCCAGCAGCTCCCCAAACACAGATACGCAGTATTTT; CDR3 protein: CASSSPNTDTQYF
V gene: TRBV7-9; J gene: TRBJ1-2; clone size: .; D gene: .; CDR3 DNA: TGTGCCAGCAGCTTAGGGGCGGTCTATGGCTACACCTTC; CDR3 protein: CASSLGAVYGYTF
V gene: TRBV27; J gene: TRBJ1-1; clone size: .; D gene: TRBD1; CDR3 DNA: TGTGCCAGCAGCTATCTCGGACAGGGGGCCACTGAAGCTTTCTTT; CDR3 protein: CASSYLGQGATEAFF
V gene: TRBV23-1; J gene: TRBJ2-1; clone size: .; D gene: .; CDR3 DNA: TGCGCCAGCAGTCACCCGAAAGGGGGACGCGTTCCTTCGAGCTCCTACAATGAGCAGTTCTTC; CDR3 protein: CASSHPKGGRVPSSSYNEQFF
V gene: TRBV11-2; J gene: TRBJ1-2; clone size: .; D gene: .; CDR3 DNA: TGTGCCAGCAGCTTAGATCGGGGTTCTGGCTACACCTTC; CDR3 protein: CASSLDRGSGYTF
V gene: TRBV3-1/TRBV3-2; J gene: TRBJ2-2; clone size: .; D gene: TRBD1; CDR3 DNA: TGTGCCAGCAGCCCGGGACAGACGAACACCGGGGAGCTGTTTTTT; CDR3 protein: CASSPGQTNTGELFF
V gene: TRBV20-1; J gene: TRBJ2-1; clone size: .; D gene: .; CDR3 DNA: TGCAGTGCTAGTGCGAGTTTTCAGAGCTCCTACAATGAGCAGTTCTTC; CDR3 protein: CSASASFQSSYNEQFF
V gene: TRBV5-6; J gene: TRBJ2-5; clone size: .; D gene: .; CDR3 DNA: TGTGCCAGCAGCTCGGCTCCCCAAGAGACCCAGTACTTC; CDR3 protein: CASSSAPQETQYF
V gene: TRBV12-5; J gene: TRBJ2-1; clone size: .; D gene: .; CDR3 DNA: TGTGCTAGTGGTTCCCTCAGCAATGAGCAGTTCTTC; CDR3 protein: CASGSLSNEQFF
V gene: TRBV18; J gene: TRBJ2-1; clone size: once; D gene: .; CDR3 DNA: TGTGCCAGCTCACCACCTGAGGCGGGAATAGGCAATGAGCAGTTCTTC; CDR3 protein: CASSPPEAGIGNEQFF
V gene: TRBV2; J gene: TRBJ1-1; clone size: .; D gene: .; CDR3 DNA: TGTGCCAGCAGTCCACGGGACATCTACATGAACACTGAAGCTTTCTTT; CDR3 protein: CASSPRDIYMNTEAFF
V gene: TRBV3-1/TRBV3-2; J gene: TRBJ1-2; clone size: .; D gene: .; CDR3 DNA: TGTGCCAGCAGCCAAGATGGGTATGGCTACACCTTC; CDR3 protein: CASSQDGYGYTF
V gene: TRBV28; J gene: TRBJ1-5; clone size: .; D gene: .; CDR3 DNA: TGTGCCAGCAGCCCCCTGGCCTGGGGGCTGAATCAGCCCCAGCATTTT; CDR3 protein: CASSPLAWGLNQPQHF
V gene: TRBV10-3; J gene: TRBJ2-3; clone size: .; D gene: TRBD2; CDR3 DNA: TGTGCCATCAGTGCAGCGGGAGGGCCTGGGGATACGCAGTATTTT; CDR3 protein: CAISAAGGPGDTQYF
V gene: TRBV7-3; J gene: TRBJ2-1; clone size: medium-sized; D gene: TRBD2; CDR3 DNA: TGTGCCAGCAGCTGGGGGACTAGCGGTTCGGGAAATGAGCAGTTCTTC; CDR3 protein: CASSWGTSGSGNEQFF
V gene: TRBV10-3; J gene: TRBJ1-1; clone size: once; D gene: .; CDR3 DNA: TGTGCCATCAGTGAGACCAGGAACACTGAAGCTTTCTTT; CDR3 protein: CAISETRNTEAFF
V gene: TRBV6-5; J gene: TRBJ1-1; clone size: .; D gene: TRBD1; CDR3 DNA: TGTGCCAGCAGTTTCAGGACAGGGGGTGGATTCGCTGAAGCTTTCTTT; CDR3 protein: CASSFRTGGGFAEAFF
V gene: TRBV19; J gene: TRBJ1-3; clone size: .; D gene: .; CDR3 DNA: TGTGCCAGTAGCGCACAAGCCGTCTCTGGAAACACCATATATTTT; CDR3 protein: CASSAQAVSGNTIYF
V gene: TRBV29-1; J gene: TRBJ2-2; clone size: .; D gene: TRBD2; CDR3 DNA: TGCAGCGCCGAGCGGGAGGGCGGTGGTGGCACCGGGGAGCTGTTTTTT; CDR3 protein: CSAEREGGGGTGELFF
V gene: TRBV5-1; J gene: TRBJ2-7; clone size: .; D gene: .; CDR3 DNA: TGCGCCAGCAGCTTGGTTCAGGGTCCCTACGAGCAGTACTTC; CDR3 protein: CASSLVQGPYEQYF
V gene: TRBV5-5; J gene: TRBJ2-1; clone size: .; D gene: .; CDR3 DNA: TGTGCCAGCAGCTTGGGGCAGGTCTCCTACAATGAGCAGTTCTTC; CDR3 protein: CASSLGQVSYNEQFF
V gene: TRBV7-8; J gene: TRBJ2-3; clone size: .; D gene: .; CDR3 DNA: TGTGCCAGCAGCTTTGGAGCTAGCACAGATACGCAGTATTTT; CDR3 protein: CASSFGASTDTQYF
V gene: TRBV7-9; J gene: TRBJ2-7; clone size: few; D gene: .; CDR3 DNA: TGTGCCAGCAGCTTAGGGGTAGCCTCCTACGAGCAGTACTTC; CDR3 protein: CASSLGVASYEQYF
V gene: TRBV29-1; J gene: TRBJ1-5; clone size: .; D gene: .; CDR3 DNA: TGCAGCGTTCAGGTTGGCTTGGGTCAGCCCCAGCATTTT; CDR3 protein: CSVQVGLGQPQHF
V gene: TRBV6-5; J gene: TRBJ1-2; clone size: .; D gene: .; CDR3 DNA: TGTGCCAGCAGTTACTCTAGCTGGGAGTACGGCTACACCTTC; CDR3 protein: CASSYSSWEYGYTF
V gene: TRBV6-2/TRBV6-3; J gene: TRBJ2-1; clone size: .; D gene: .; CDR3 DNA: TGTGCCAGCAGTTACGGAGGCCCTTGGACGAGGAATGAGCAGTTCTTC; CDR3 protein: CASSYGGPWTRNEQFF
V gene: TRBV6-4; J gene: TRBJ2-3; clone size: .; D gene: TRBD2; CDR3 DNA: TGTGCCAGCAGTGAACTAGCGGGATCTAGCACAGATACGCAGTATTTT; CDR3 protein: CASSELAGSSTDTQYF
V gene: TRBV18; J gene: TRBJ2-5; clone size: .; D gene: TRBD2; CDR3 DNA: TGTGCCAGCTCACCTCCTACCCCGGGACTAGCGCGGGAGACCCAGTACTTC; CDR3 protein: CASSPPTPGLARETQYF
V gene: TRBV7-9; J gene: TRBJ2-5; clone size: .; D gene: TRBD1; CDR3 DNA: TGTGCCAGCAAAAGGGACAGTCAAGAGACCCAGTACTTC; CDR3 protein: CASKRDSQETQYF
V gene: TRBV3-1/TRBV3-2; J gene: TRBJ2-4; clone size: .; D gene: .; CDR3 DNA: TGTGCCAGCAGCCAAGAGGCGACCCGGACGGGGGACATTCAGTACTTC; CDR3 protein: CASSQEATRTGDIQYF
V gene: TRBV5-5; J gene: TRBJ1-2; clone size: .; D gene: .; CDR3 DNA: TGTGCCAGCAGCTTAGGGGTCCCAATTAAAGCTAACTATGGCTACACCTTC; CDR3 protein: CASSLGVPIKANYGYTF
V gene: TRBV7-2; J gene: TRBJ2-3; clone size: .; D gene: .; CDR3 DNA: TGTGCCAGCAGCTTAGACGGCCTTTTGTCAGATACGCAGTATTTT; CDR3 protein: CASSLDGLLSDTQYF
V gene: TRBV19; J gene: TRBJ2-1; clone size: .; D gene: TRBD2; CDR3 DNA: TGTGCCAGTAGCCGAGGACTAGCGGGAGAGAATGAGCAGTTCTTC; CDR3 protein: CASSRGLAGENEQFF
V gene: TRBV28; J gene: TRBJ2-3; clone size: .; D gene: TRBD1; CDR3 DNA: TGTGCCAGCAACCTACAGGGGTCAGATACGCAGTATTTT; CDR3 protein: CASNLQGSDTQYF
V gene: TRBV3-1/TRBV3-2; J gene: TRBJ1-3; clone size: few; D gene: .; CDR3 DNA: TGTGCCAGCAGCCTGTACAGTAGAAACACCATATATTTT; CDR3 protein: CASSLYSRNTIYF
V gene: TRBV7-8; J gene: TRBJ1-4; clone size: .; D gene: TRBD1; CDR3 DNA: TGTGCCAGCAGGGAGGGGACAGGGGATGAAAAACTGTTTTTT; CDR3 protein: CASREGTGDEKLFF
V gene: TRBV11-2; J gene: TRBJ1-3; clone size: .; D gene: .; CDR3 DNA: TGTGCCAGCAGCTCACAGGGAAGTAGAGGAAACACCATATATTTT; CDR3 protein: CASSSQGSRGNTIYF
V gene: TRBV7-9; J gene: TRBJ2-1; clone size: .; D gene: TRBD2; CDR3 DNA: TGTGCCAGCGCACCAGACGGGGGGGGACTGAAAGGGTATGAGCAGTTCTTC; CDR3 protein: CASAPDGGGLKGYEQFF
V gene: TRBV28; J gene: TRBJ1-2; clone size: .; D gene: TRBD1; CDR3 DNA: TGTGCCAGCAGCCCCGGGACAGATTATGGCTACACCTTC; CDR3 protein: CASSPGTDYGYTF